The 30 T cell receptor beta chains in this list originate from one sample, sequenced in a study of shared clonotypes between healthy human individuals. Naive CD8 isolation took CD45RO-negative cells positively selected for CCR7 and excluded terminally differentiated effector memory CD45RA+ cells. Sequencing was performed with immunoSEQ multiplex PCR; in TCRdb, only in-frame clones are kept and a portion is missing. The profile covers 560,000 or so clones, with approximately 96% appearing a single time and around 0.1% taken by the ten largest. Sequencing was performed on naive CD8+ T cells sorted from blood. The receptor source for this set is a woman in her twenties or thirties in good health.

In regard to this clone: This same CDR3 is encoded by further DNA sequences in the sample. The chain employs TRBV19 and TRBJ1-1; D not resolved. The V gene lost 7 bases and the J gene lost 0 bases, with 6 bases spanning the gap. CDR1 and CDR2 from the germline V gene are LNHDA and SQIVND (reference sequence). The CDR3 totals 12 residues. The CDR3 region has the DNA TGTGCCAGTACGCGAGTGAACACTGAAGCTTTCTTT. Protein product: CASTRVNTEAFF. The complete variable domain, with remaining parts taken from reference TRBV19 and TRBJ1-1, reads DGGITQSPKYLFRKEGQNVTLSCEQNLNHDAMYWYRQDPGQGLRLIYYSQIVNDFQKGDIAEGYSVSREKKESFPLTVTSAQKNPTAFYLCASTRVNTEAFFGQGTRLTVV.

CDR3 sequence (DNA): TGTGCCAGCAGTGAAGCCGGAGTGACTAGCACAGATACGCAGTATTTT. Its protein is CASSEAGVTSTDTQYF. The V gene is TRBV2, the J gene TRBJ2-3; D remains ambiguous. V dropped 0 bases and J dropped 0 bases, with 10 bases sitting between them. The germline CDR1 and CDR2 sequences are SNHLY and FYNNEI. The CDR3 extends over 16 amino acids.

This chain uses TRBV6-6 with TRBJ2-7, with a weak D call TRBD1 (6 bases). Germline CDR1 MNHNY, CDR2 SVGAGI (reference sequence). The CDR3 spans 15 residues. Trimming took off 5 bases at V and 3 bases at J, with 17 bases between the two ends. CDR3 nucleotides: TGTGCCAGCAGTCACCGTTCGACAGGAATCTACGAGCAGTACTTC. Amino acids: CASSHRSTGIYEQYF.

CDR3 sequence (DNA): TGTGCCAGCAGTTTTCATAGCAATGAGCAGTTCTTC. Amino acid sequence: CASSFHSNEQFF. The chain uses TRBV27 and TRBJ2-1, with D uncertain. Germline assignment: CDR1 MNHEY and CDR2 SMNVEV (reference sequence). Trimming left V 3 bases short and J 6 bases short, with 6 bases between. This CDR3 comprises 12 residues.

The rearrangement links TRBV7-6 to TRBJ2-2; D ambiguous. V lost 5 bases and J lost 1, with 11 bases in between. The CDR3 spans 15 residues. Germline V gene data show CDR1 as SGHVS and CDR2 as FNYEAQ. CDR3 region: CASSPYPRNTGELFF. The CDR3 bases are TGTGCCAGCAGCCCATACCCCCGGAACACCGGGGAGCTGTTTTTT.

The chain combines TRBV29-1 with TRBJ2-7; D is ambiguous. The CDR3 covers 11 residues. Looked up from germline, CDR1 is SQVTM and CDR2 is ANQGSEA. V was trimmed by 7 bases and J by 5 bases, leaving 12 bases between them. CDR3 nucleotide sequence: TGCAGCGGTGTAGGGTCGCACGAGCAGTACTTC. Its translation is CSGVGSHEQYF.

V gene TRBV11-2 combines with J gene TRBJ2-1; D gene uncertain. The ends were cut back, 2 bases at V and 3 bases at J, with 11 bases in the middle. In germline, CDR1 is SGHAT, CDR2 FQNNGV. The CDR3 covers 15 residues. Here the CDR3 DNA reads TGTGCCAGCAGCTTAACTCAGAGCCTCTACAATGAGCAGTTCTTC. Encoded protein: CASSLTQSLYNEQFF. The variable domain in full, with the rest retrieved from reference TRBV11-2 and TRBJ2-1, is EAGVAQSPRYKIIEKRQSVAFWCNPISGHATLYWYQQILGQGPKLLIQFQNNGVVDDSQLPKDRFSAERLKGVDSTLKIQPAKLEDSAVYLCASSLTQSLYNEQFFGPGTRLTVL.

The chain combines TRBV27 with TRBJ1-1; D might be TRBD1 (6 bases). V was shortened by 1 base and J by 0 bases, with 9 bases between the two germline ends. The CDR3 consists of 15 residues. Germline values: CDR1 MNHEY, CDR2 SMNVEV (reference sequence). The CDR3: CASSLLGGLNTEAFF. The DNA for the CDR3 is TGTGCCAGCAGTTTATTGGGGGGCCTGAACACTGAAGCTTTCTTT.

The chain joins TRBV28 to TRBJ2-1, with a weak D call TRBD1 (5 bases). The CDR3 is 14 amino acids. Trimming left V 3 bases short and J 6 bases short, with 12 bases between. Germline values: CDR1 MDHEN, CDR2 SYDVKM. The CDR3 region is CASSFTGASNEQFF. For the CDR3, the DNA is TGTGCCAGCAGTTTTACTGGGGCCAGCAATGAGCAGTTCTTC.

This clone has only one observation. The V call is TRBV7-9, the J call TRBJ2-3; unclear D gene. Germline V gene data show CDR1 as SEHNR and CDR2 as FQNEAQ (reference sequence). V lost 5 bases and J 2 bases, leaving 14 bases between the germline ends. The CDR3 runs to 15 residues. The CDR3 nucleotides read TGTGCCAGCAGCCACAAAACGGGTTCCACAGATACGCAGTATTTT. Translating gives CASSHKTGSTDTQYF.

The J gene is TRBJ2-7, the V gene TRBV19; D remains unclear. The CDR3 spans 14 residues. Looked up from germline, CDR1 is LNHDA and CDR2 is SQIVND (reference sequence). V dropped 5 bases and J dropped 5 bases, with 16 bases sitting between them. In DNA, the CDR3 is TGTGCCAGTAGTGAAGTTAATGCAGGCCACGAGCAGTACTTC. Encoded protein: CASSEVNAGHEQYF.

CDR3 sequence reads: CASSSPPRQGDVTEAFF. The CDR3 DNA follows: TGTGCCAGCAGTTCCCCCCCTCGACAGGGGGACGTCACTGAAGCTTTCTTT. This rearrangement joins TRBV28 to TRBJ1-1; TRBD1 matches at 9 bases. The CDR3 spans 17 residues. Germline CDR1 is MDHEN and CDR2 is SYDVKM. Trimming at V came to 4 bases and at J to 4 bases, leaving 13 bases not matched to a gene. Full variable domain (outside the CDR3, taken from reference TRBV28 and TRBJ1-1): DVKVTQSSRYLVKRTGEKVFLECVQDMDHENMFWYRQDPGLGLRLIYFSYDVKMKEKGDIPEGYSVSREKKERFSLILESASTNQTSMYLCASSSPPRQGDVTEAFFGQGTRLTVV.

The chain carries TRBV19 and TRBJ1-5; D is possibly TRBD1 (5 bases). Trimming cost V 3 bases and J 4 bases, with 10 bases left between them. This CDR3 has 14 amino acids. Germline-derived CDR1 and CDR2 are LNHDA and SQIVND (reference sequence). The CDR3 reads CASSIGGPNQPQHF. The CDR3 DNA sequence: TGTGCCAGTAGTATCGGGGGACCAAATCAGCCCCAGCATTTT.

V is TRBV7-9 and J is TRBJ2-1; D possibly corresponds to TRBD1 (6 bases). Trimming cost V 4 bases and J 4 bases, with 26 bases left between them. CDR1 SEHNR and CDR2 FQNEAQ come from the germline V gene (reference sequence). The CDR3 length is 19 residues. CDR3 amino acids: CASSSPGTPVRAAYNEQFF. The DNA for the CDR3 is TGTGCCAGCAGCTCCCCCGGGACACCGGTCCGGGCAGCGTACAATGAGCAGTTCTTC.

The chain's CDR3 is CASNTLAGGSYNEQFF. CDR3 nucleotides: TGTGCCAGTAATACCCTAGCGGGAGGGAGTTACAATGAGCAGTTCTTC. The chain has TRBV19 and TRBJ2-1; 12 nucleotides align to TRBD2. This CDR3 has 16 residues. The trim removed 7 bases at V and 4 bases at J, leaving 8 bases unmatched. From germline, CDR1 is LNHDA and CDR2 SQIVND (reference sequence).

The chain is built from TRBV6-1 and TRBJ1-5, with D uncertain. The CDR3 extends over 14 amino acids. The ends were cut back, 6 bases at V and 0 bases at J, with 9 bases in the middle. Germline V gene sequence: CDR1 MNHNS, CDR2 SASEGT. DNA for the CDR3: TGTGCCAGCAGCCCCGAGTATAGCAATCAGCCCCAGCATTTT. It yields the protein CASSPEYSNQPQHF.

The chain carries TRBV27 and TRBJ2-7; 8 nucleotides line up with TRBD1. The CDR3 has 16 amino acids. Germline V gives CDR1 MNHEY, CDR2 SMNVEV (reference sequence). Trimming cost V 6 bases and J 2 bases; bases outside gene matches: 12. CDR3 in amino acids: CASSPTRQGFTYEQYF. The CDR3 DNA sequence: TGTGCCAGCAGCCCAACCCGACAGGGGTTTACCTACGAGCAGTACTTC.

This chain uses TRBV29-1 with TRBJ2-1; TRBD2 matches at 11 bases. The junction had 4 bases not matched to a gene; V was cut back by 4 bases and J by 2 bases. The V gene's germline CDR1 is SQVTM and CDR2 ANQGSEA. This CDR3 region has 15 residues. The CDR3 sequence is CSVVGGLAAYNEQFF. CDR3 bases: TGCAGCGTTGTTGGGGGACTAGCGGCCTACAATGAGCAGTTCTTC.

This clone was detected once. This chain joins TRBV9 and TRBJ2-3; D call uncertain. Trimming pared 4 bases from V and 4 bases from J, leaving 16 bases between. The CDR3 totals 15 residues. Germline V gene data show CDR1 as SGDLS and CDR2 as YYNGEE. The CDR3 sequence is CASSYLGLSADTQYF. The CDR3 DNA follows: TGTGCCAGCAGCTACCTAGGTTTATCGGCAGATACGCAGTATTTT.

This chain links TRBV5-4 with TRBJ1-1, with D perhaps matching TRBD1 (6 bases). This CDR3 region has 14 residues. CDR1 SGHNT and CDR2 YYREEE come from the germline V gene (reference sequence). The V end lost 3 bases, the J end lost 1 base, and 10 bases lay between the germline ends. In DNA, the CDR3 is TGTGCCAGCAGCTACATAGGGGGGAACACTGAAGCTTTCTTT. Protein sequence: CASSYIGGNTEAFF.

The chain is built from TRBV6-5 and TRBJ1-1; D might be TRBD1 (5 bases). V was trimmed by 2 bases and J by 0 bases, leaving 7 bases between them. The V gene's germline CDR1 is MNHEY and CDR2 SVGAGI. The CDR3 totals 14 residues. The CDR3 nucleotides are TGTGCCAGCAGTTACGGGGGAATGAACACTGAAGCTTTCTTT. Its translation is CASSYGGMNTEAFF.

The genes are TRBV4-1 and TRBJ2-3, with D tentatively TRBD2 (6 bases). The CDR3 has 15 amino acids. The germline V gene encodes CDR1 MGHRA and CDR2 YSYEKL. V was pared by 0 bases and J by 4 bases, with 11 bases between. The CDR3 is CASSQDGSGADTQYF. The CDR3 nucleotides are TGCGCCAGCAGCCAAGACGGGAGTGGCGCAGATACGCAGTATTTT.

This chain connects TRBV7-8 to TRBJ1-1; 8 bases line up with TRBD1. Germline loops: CDR1 SGHVS, CDR2 FQNEAQ. With 5 bases clipped from V and 2 bases from J, the junction kept 7 bases outside the gene matches. The CDR3 sequence is 15 residues long. This CDR3 is CASSEMDRANTEAFF. The CDR3 DNA reads TGTGCCAGCAGCGAAATGGACAGGGCCAACACTGAAGCTTTCTTT.

J is TRBJ2-7 and V is TRBV5-4, with 13 bases fitting TRBD2. The ends lost 0 bases at V and 2 bases at J; junction bases unmatched: 2. Germline values: CDR1 SGHNT, CDR2 YYREEE (reference sequence). This CDR3 is built from 16 residues. The CDR3 reads CASSLGTSGRTYEQYF. As DNA, the CDR3 is TGTGCCAGCAGCTTGGGGACTAGCGGGAGAACCTACGAGCAGTACTTC. The entire variable domain, with the rest obtained from reference TRBV5-4 and TRBJ2-7, is as follows: ETGVTQSPTHLIKTRGQQVTLRCSSQSGHNTVSWYQQALGQGPQFIFQYYREEENGRGNFPPRFSGLQFPNYSSELNVNALELDDSALYLCASSLGTSGRTYEQYFGPGTRLTVT.

The chain links TRBV7-9 to TRBJ2-5; D is perhaps TRBD2 (5 bases). The J call may be in error: the DNA end matches TRBJ2-7 better. CDR1 is SEHNR, CDR2 FQNEAQ, per germline (reference sequence). The CDR3 totals 14 residues. DNA for the CDR3: TGTGCCAGCAGCTTAGTCGGGAATGGGTACGAGCAGTACTTC. This gives the protein CASSLVGNGYEQYF.

V is TRBV10-1 and J is TRBJ2-5; the D is unclear. CDR3 length: 14 amino acids. Germline V CDR1 and CDR2: WNHNN, SYGVQD (reference sequence). Trimming pared 2 bases from V and 5 bases from J, leaving 12 bases between. The CDR3 loop reads CASSEIGDLETQYF. CDR3 nucleotide sequence: TGCGCCAGCAGTGAGATAGGAGACCTGGAGACCCAGTACTTC.

V gene TRBV7-9 combines with J gene TRBJ2-1, with D perhaps TRBD2 (5 bases). The CDR3 has 16 amino acids. In germline, CDR1 is SEHNR, CDR2 FQNEAQ (reference sequence). Between the trimmed V and J ends, which lost 5 bases and 0 bases, there was a span of 14 bases. CDR3 region: CASSALARSSYNEQFF. The CDR3 coding sequence is TGTGCCAGCAGCGCCTTAGCGAGGAGCTCCTACAATGAGCAGTTCTTC.

The chain combines TRBV5-5 with TRBJ2-7; the match to TRBD1 covers 10 bases. The germline CDR1 and CDR2 sequences are SGHKS and YYEKEE (reference sequence). V shed 4 bases and J 3 bases; nucleotides not matched to a gene: 4. CDR3 length equals 14 residues. The CDR3 here is CASSGWDRGYEQYF. DNA for the CDR3: TGTGCCAGCAGCGGATGGGACAGGGGCTACGAGCAGTACTTC.

This clone has only one observation. The chain employs TRBV5-8 and TRBJ1-1, with D unresolved. The germline V gene encodes CDR1 SGHTS and CDR2 YDEGEE. The V end was cut by 2 bases, the J end by 2 bases, with 13 bases between. This CDR3 has 15 residues. CDR3 in amino acids: CASSFRPFLNTEAFF. CDR3 nucleotide sequence: TGTGCCAGCAGCTTCCGACCATTTTTAAACACTGAAGCTTTCTTT.

The V gene is TRBV1, the J gene TRBJ2-7; whether TRBD2, the table's D call, matches the DNA was not checked. TRBV1 is noted as a pseudogene. The CDR3 loop spans 17 amino acids. CDR3 bases: TGCACCAGCAGCCATCCCCCGGGACTAGCGGGGACCTACGAGCAGTACTTC. It translates to CTSSHPPGLAGTYEQYF.